The sample holds a few counts of the clone carrying this T cell receptor beta chain. Its antigen is undetermined. These data come from a study of blood T cells in healthy people across ages. Points from the study as a whole: Age brought a roughly linear fall in TCR beta diversity measured per million T cells. There were more naive CD4+ cells and higher diversity in long-lived donors than in aged donors.

A second PCR, run for about 6 to 11 cycles, used a sample-barcoded 5' primer plus a J-beta primer mix. All cDNA molecules were each tagged by a template-switch adaptor with 12 random nucleotides. TCRdb redid the calling of the 5' RACE reads with MiXCR, one entry per CDR3 protein. The profile shows about 1 million distinct CDR3 sequences, 25% of them singletons. Researchers collected ten milliliters of peripheral blood from every single donor. This CDR3 region has 17 residues. CDR1 MDHEN and CDR2 SYDVKM come from the germline V gene. The junction had 17 bases not matched to a gene; V was cut back by 7 bases and J by 5 bases. This sample also belongs to another study, concerning T cells of mothers and their children.

This chain uses TRBV28 with TRBJ2-5; 9 nucleotides agree with TRBD1. The clonotype comes from a girl aged 2 to 9 in good health. Sequenced material: blood. CDR3 in DNA: TGTGCCAGCACCGCTTTACCCGGGACAGGGTTTGTCGAGACCCAGTACTTC. Its translation is CASTALPGTGFVETQYF. The full variable domain, rest sourced from reference TRBV28 and TRBJ2-5, is DVKVTQSSRYLVKRTGEKVFLECVQDMDHENMFWYRQDPGLGLRLIYFSYDVKMKEKGDIPEGYSVSREKKERFSLILESASTNQTSMYLCASTALPGTGFVETQYFGPGTRLLVL.